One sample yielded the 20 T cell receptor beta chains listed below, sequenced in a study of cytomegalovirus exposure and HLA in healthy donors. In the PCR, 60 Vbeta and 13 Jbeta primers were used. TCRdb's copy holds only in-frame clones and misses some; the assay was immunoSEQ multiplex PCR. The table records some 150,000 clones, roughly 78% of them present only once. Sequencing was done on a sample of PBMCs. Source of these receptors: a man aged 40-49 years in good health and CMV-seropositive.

CDR3 sequence reads: CASREQGAHEQFF. Here the CDR3 DNA reads TGTGCCAGCAGGGAACAGGGGGCACATGAGCAGTTCTTC. This sequence joins TRBV6-6 and TRBJ2-1, with 9 nucleotides matching TRBD1. V lost 6 bases and J lost 8; bases outside the gene matches: 5. The CDR3 spans 13 residues. Germline loops: CDR1 MNHNY, CDR2 SVGAGI (reference sequence).

In DNA form, the CDR3 reads TGTGCCAGCAGTTTAGGAAGTTTTTATACGGGGAATGAAAAACTGTTTTTT. This translates into CASSLGSFYTGNEKLFF. The gene calls are TRBV28 and TRBJ1-4; the D is unclear. Trimming took off 2 bases at V and 5 bases at J, with 18 bases between the two ends. The CDR3 spans 17 residues. Per the germline V gene, CDR1 is MDHEN and CDR2 is SYDVKM.

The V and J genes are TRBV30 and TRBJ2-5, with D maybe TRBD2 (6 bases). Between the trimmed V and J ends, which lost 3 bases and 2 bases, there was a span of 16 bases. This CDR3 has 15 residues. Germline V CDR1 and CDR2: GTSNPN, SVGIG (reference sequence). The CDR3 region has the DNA TGTGCCTGGAGCCCCTGGGGAGGTTTACAAGAGACCCAGTACTTC. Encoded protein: CAWSPWGGLQETQYF.

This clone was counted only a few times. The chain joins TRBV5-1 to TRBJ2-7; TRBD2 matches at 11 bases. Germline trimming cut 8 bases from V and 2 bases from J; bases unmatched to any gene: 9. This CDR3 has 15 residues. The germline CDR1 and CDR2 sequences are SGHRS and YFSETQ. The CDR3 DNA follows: TGCGCCAGTAGTATAGGGACTAGCGGTACCTACGAGCAGTACTTC. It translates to CASSIGTSGTYEQYF. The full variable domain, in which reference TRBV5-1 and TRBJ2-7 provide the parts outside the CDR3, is KAGVTQTPRYLIKTRGQQVTLSCSPISGHRSVSWYQQTPGQGLQFLFEYFSETQRNKGNFPGRFSGRQFSNSRSEMNVSTLELGDSALYLCASSIGTSGTYEQYFGPGTRLTVT.

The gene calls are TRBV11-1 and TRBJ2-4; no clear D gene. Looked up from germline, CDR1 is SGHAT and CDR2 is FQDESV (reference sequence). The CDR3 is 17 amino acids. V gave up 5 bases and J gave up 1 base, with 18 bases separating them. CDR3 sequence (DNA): TGTGCCAGCAGCCCCTCGAATAACATCCCCGCCAAAAACATTCAGTACTTC. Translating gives CASSPSNNIPAKNIQYF.

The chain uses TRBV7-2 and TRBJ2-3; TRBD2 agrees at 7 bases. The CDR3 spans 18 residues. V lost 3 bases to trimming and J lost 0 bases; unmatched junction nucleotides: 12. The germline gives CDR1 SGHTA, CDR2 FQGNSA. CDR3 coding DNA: TGTGCCAGCAGCTTCCTCGCGGCTAGCGGCTCTAGCACAGATACGCAGTATTTT. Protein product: CASSFLAASGSSTDTQYF.

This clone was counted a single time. The CDR3 DNA is TGTGCCTGGAGTGTAGGGGTTGGGCAGTTCTTC. It encodes CAWSVGVGQFF. This chain links TRBV30 with TRBJ2-1, with a weak D call TRBD1 (5 bases). The CDR3 covers 11 residues. V lost 0 bases and J lost 12, with 9 bases in between. Looked up from germline, CDR1 is GTSNPN and CDR2 is SVGIG (reference sequence).

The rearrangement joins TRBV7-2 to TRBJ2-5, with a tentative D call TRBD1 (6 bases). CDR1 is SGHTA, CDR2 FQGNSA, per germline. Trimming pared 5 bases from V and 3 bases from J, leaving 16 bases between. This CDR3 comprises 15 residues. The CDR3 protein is CASSPRNRVKETQYF. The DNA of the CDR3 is TGTGCCAGCAGCCCAAGAAACAGGGTTAAAGAGACCCAGTACTTC.

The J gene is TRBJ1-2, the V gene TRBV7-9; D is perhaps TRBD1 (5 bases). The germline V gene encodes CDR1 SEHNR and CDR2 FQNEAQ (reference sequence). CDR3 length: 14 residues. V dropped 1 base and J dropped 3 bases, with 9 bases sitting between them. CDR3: CASSLGQLDYGYTF. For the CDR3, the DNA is TGTGCCAGCAGCTTAGGACAGTTGGACTATGGCTACACCTTC.

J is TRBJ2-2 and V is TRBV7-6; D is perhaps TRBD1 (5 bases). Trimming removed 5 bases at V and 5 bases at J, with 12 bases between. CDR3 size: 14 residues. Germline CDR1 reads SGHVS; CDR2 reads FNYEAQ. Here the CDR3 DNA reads TGTGCCAGCAGCCCCACAGGTGTGACCGGGGAGCTGTTTTTT. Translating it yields CASSPTGVTGELFF.

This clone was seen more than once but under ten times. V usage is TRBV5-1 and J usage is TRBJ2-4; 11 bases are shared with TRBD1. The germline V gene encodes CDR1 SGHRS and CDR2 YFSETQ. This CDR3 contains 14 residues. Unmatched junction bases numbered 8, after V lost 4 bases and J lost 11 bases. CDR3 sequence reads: CASSTGQGVVVQYF. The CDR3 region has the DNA TGCGCCAGCAGCACGGGACAGGGGGTCGTTGTTCAGTACTTC. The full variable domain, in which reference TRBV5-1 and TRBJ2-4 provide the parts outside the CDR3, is KAGVTQTPRYLIKTRGQQVTLSCSPISGHRSVSWYQQTPGQGLQFLFEYFSETQRNKGNFPGRFSGRQFSNSRSEMNVSTLELGDSALYLCASSTGQGVVVQYFGAGTRLSVL.

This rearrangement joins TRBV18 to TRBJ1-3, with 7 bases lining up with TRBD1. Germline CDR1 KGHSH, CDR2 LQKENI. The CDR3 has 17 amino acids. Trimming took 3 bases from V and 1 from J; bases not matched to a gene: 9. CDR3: CASSPFPSTGSGNTIYF. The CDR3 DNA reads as TGTGCCAGCTCACCCTTCCCTTCGACAGGGTCTGGAAACACCATATATTTT.

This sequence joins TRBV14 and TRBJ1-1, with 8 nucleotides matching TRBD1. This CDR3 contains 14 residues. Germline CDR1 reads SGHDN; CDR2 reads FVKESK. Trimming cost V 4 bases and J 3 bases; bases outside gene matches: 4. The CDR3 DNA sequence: TGTGCCAGCAGCCTGGGACAGGTATACACTGAAGCTTTCTTT. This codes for CASSLGQVYTEAFF.

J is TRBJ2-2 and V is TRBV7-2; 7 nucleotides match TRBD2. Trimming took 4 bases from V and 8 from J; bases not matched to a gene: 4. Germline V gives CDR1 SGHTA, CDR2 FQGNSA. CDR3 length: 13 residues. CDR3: CASSSLAKGELFF. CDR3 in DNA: TGTGCCAGCAGCTCACTAGCGAAGGGGGAGCTGTTTTTT.

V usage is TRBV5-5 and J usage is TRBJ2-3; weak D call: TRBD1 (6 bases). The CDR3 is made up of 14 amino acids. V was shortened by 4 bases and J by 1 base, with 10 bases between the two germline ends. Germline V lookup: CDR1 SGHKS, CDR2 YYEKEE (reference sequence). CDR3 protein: CASSLGGGTDTQYF. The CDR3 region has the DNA TGTGCCAGCAGCCTAGGGGGTGGCACAGATACGCAGTATTTT.

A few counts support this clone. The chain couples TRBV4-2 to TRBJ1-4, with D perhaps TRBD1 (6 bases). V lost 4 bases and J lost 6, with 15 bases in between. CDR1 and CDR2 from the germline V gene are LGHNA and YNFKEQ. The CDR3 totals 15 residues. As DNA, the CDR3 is TGTGCCAGCAGCCTTACCGGGACAAGGGATGAAAAACTGTTTTTT. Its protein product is CASSLTGTRDEKLFF.

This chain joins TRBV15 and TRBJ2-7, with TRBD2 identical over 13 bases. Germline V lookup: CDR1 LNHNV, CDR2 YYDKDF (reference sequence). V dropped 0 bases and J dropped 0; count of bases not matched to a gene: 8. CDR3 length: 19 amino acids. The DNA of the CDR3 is TGTGCCACCAGCAGAGAACGAGGGGGACTAGCGGGAAGCTCCTACGAGCAGTACTTC. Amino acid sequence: CATSRERGGLAGSSYEQYF. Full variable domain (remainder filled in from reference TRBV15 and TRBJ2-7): DAMVIQNPRYQVTQFGKPVTLSCSQTLNHNVMYWYQQKSSQAPKLLFHYYDKDFNNEADTPDNFQSRRPNTSFCFLDIRSPGLGDTAMYLCATSRERGGLAGSSYEQYFGPGTRLTVT.

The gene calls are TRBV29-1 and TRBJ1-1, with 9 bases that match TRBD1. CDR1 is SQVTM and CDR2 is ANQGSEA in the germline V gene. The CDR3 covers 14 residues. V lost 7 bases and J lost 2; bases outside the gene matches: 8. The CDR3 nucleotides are TGCAGCGGAACAGGGGGCCCAGGAAACACTGAAGCTTTCTTT. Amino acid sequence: CSGTGGPGNTEAFF.

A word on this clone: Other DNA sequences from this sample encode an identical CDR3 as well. DNA of the CDR3: TGTGCCAGCAGCCCGACAGGGGACTATGGCTACACCTTC. It codes for CASSPTGDYGYTF. The J gene is TRBJ1-2, the V gene TRBV6-5, with 8 bases fitting TRBD1. Germline V gene data show CDR1 as MNHEY and CDR2 as SVGAGI. This CDR3 has 13 residues. V dropped 6 bases and J dropped 3; count of bases not matched to a gene: 3.

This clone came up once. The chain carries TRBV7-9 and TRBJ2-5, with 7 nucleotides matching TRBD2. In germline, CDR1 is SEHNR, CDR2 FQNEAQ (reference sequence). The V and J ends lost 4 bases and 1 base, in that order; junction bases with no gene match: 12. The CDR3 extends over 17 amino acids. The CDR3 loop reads CASSYAGRASSQETQYF. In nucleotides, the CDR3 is TGTGCCAGCAGCTACGCGGGGAGGGCCAGCTCCCAAGAGACCCAGTACTTC.